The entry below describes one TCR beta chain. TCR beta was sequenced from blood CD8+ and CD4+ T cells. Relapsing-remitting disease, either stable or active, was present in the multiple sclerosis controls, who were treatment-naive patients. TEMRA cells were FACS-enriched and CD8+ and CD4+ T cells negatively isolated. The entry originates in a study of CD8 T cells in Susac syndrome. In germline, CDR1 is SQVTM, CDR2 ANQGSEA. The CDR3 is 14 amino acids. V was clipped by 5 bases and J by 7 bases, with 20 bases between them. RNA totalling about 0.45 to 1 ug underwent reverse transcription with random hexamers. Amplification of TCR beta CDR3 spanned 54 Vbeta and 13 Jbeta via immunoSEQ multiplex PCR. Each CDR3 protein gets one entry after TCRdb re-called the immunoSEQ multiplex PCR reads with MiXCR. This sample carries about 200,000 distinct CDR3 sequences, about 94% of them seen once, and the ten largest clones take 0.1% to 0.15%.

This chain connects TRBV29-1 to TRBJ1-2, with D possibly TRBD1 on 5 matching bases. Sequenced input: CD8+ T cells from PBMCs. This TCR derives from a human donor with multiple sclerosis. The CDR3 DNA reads TGCAGCGTTCCCCCTTGGGGGGGTCGGTCTGGCTACACCTTC. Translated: CSVPPWGGRSGYTF.